These T cell receptor beta chains were read from a single sample in a study of CD8+ T cells in alopecia areata. Repertoires were generated with immunoSEQ multiplex PCR, while TCRdb's copy carries only in-frame clones and drops some. The table includes hundreds of thousands of clones, more than 60% detected once. Sequences were derived from CD4+ T cells sorted from blood, sampled around week 44, from a patient treated with tofacitinib. The source of these receptors is a human donor with alopecia areata. CDR3s include the opening cysteine and the closing phenylalanine or tryptophan.

V gene	J gene	CDR3 protein
TRBV12-5	TRBJ1-4	CASGLSGVKDEKLFF
TRBV29-1	TRBJ1-5	CSVGTPNQPQHF
TRBV5-1	TRBJ2-7	CASSRMGDRGHEQYF
TRBV7-2	TRBJ1-1	CASSFSGLNTEAFF
TRBV30	TRBJ2-5	CAWSPGTETQYF
TRBV7-9	TRBJ2-6	CASSFAASGANVLTF
TRBV18	TRBJ1-6	CASSPLGGNSPLHF
TRBV29-1	TRBJ1-1	CSVGQGNTEAFF
TRBV30	TRBJ2-7	CAWSRDRVPSEQYF
TRBV7-9	TRBJ1-2	CASSPLGQGIRANYGYTF
TRBV6-5	TRBJ2-7	CASSYWENNEQYF
TRBV29-1	TRBJ1-1	CSGHRAGGTEAFF
TRBV4-1	TRBJ2-3	CASSPSGAGGPDTQYF
TRBV11-3	TRBJ2-1	CASSLVGGGAVEQFF
TRBV7-9	TRBJ1-2	CASSQSYGYTF
TRBV28	TRBJ1-4	CASSSGHSDEKLFF
TRBV21-1	TRBJ1-1	CASSAPRGRNTEAFF
TRBV30	TRBJ1-2	CAWSRGANGYTF
TRBV7-2	TRBJ2-7	CASSALWGGEYEQYF
TRBV6-4	TRBJ2-2	CASSDTNTGELFF
TRBV5-1	TRBJ2-1	CASSLEGANEQFF
TRBV5-1	TRBJ2-5	CASSVGLEQETQYF
TRBV29-1	TRBJ2-1	CSAAGGVSYNEQFF
TRBV14	TRBJ2-7	CASSQFYDEQYF
TRBV29-1	TRBJ1-2	CSVESRGARDYGYTF
TRBV6-1	TRBJ1-1	CASSMMRQGNTEAFF
TRBV7-2	TRBJ2-5	CASSASGGPTETQYF
TRBV19	TRBJ1-5	CASSQSRVQPQHF
TRBV29-1	TRBJ2-3	CSVGTEASTDTQYF
TRBV4-1	TRBJ1-6	CASSQDGSSSTSPLHF
TRBV11-2	TRBJ1-2	CASLTGTDGYTF
TRBV7-9	TRBJ2-4	CASSLDDRLNIQYF
TRBV9	TRBJ2-5	CASSVGWGLGPGETQYF
TRBV10-3	TRBJ2-6	CAIRTDRGLLDSGANVLTF
TRBV9	TRBJ2-1	CASGTGTGSYNEQFF
TRBV4-3	TRBJ2-3	CASSSRSGGVGTDTQYF
TRBV19	TRBJ1-6	CASSLDGLLSPLHF
TRBV10-3	TRBJ1-6	CAISEGRQQSPLHF
TRBV29-1	TRBJ2-7	CSVGQGSYEQYF
TRBV29-1	TRBJ1-2	CSAASGAYGYTF
TRBV30	TRBJ1-2	CAWSVAVYGYTF
TRBV4-3	TRBJ2-6	CASSQRPGANVLTF
TRBV7-8	TRBJ1-2	CASSLDGRGPYGYTF
TRBV30	TRBJ2-5	CAWSVEETQYF
TRBV7-2	TRBJ2-1	CASSLVSASRTYNEQFF
TRBV29-1	TRBJ1-3	CSVAGTRGDTIYF
TRBV2	TRBJ1-1	CASSEMDSDTEAFF
TRBV18	TRBJ2-7	CASSPPDREQYF
TRBV9	TRBJ2-2	CASSLGTSNTGELFF
TRBV27	TRBJ1-2	CASSFRGRGGYTF
TRBV5-6	TRBJ2-7	CASSTADRNEQYF
TRBV14	TRBJ1-6	CASSQAGFSSSYNSPLHF
TRBV6-6	TRBJ1-2	CASSKTGDDYGYTF